A single sample is the source of the 11 T cell receptor beta chains below, sequenced in a study of T cell clusters in autoimmune cytopenias. Each sample's input was 250 ng genomic DNA, 30,000 to 45,000 genome equivalents. One tube held mixed TRB-A and TRB-B primer pools for touch-down PCR. From the multiplex PCR reads, TCRdb lists one entry per CDR3 protein and no DNA. The specimen's table records more than 9,000 distinct CDR3 sequences. The sample was also reused in another study, on T cell repertoires in aging, cancer and after chemotherapy.

Sequenced material: peripheral blood. Receptor source: a human donor in good health.

Its frequency marks this clonotype as medium-sized. V is TRBV20-1 and J is TRBJ1-4. From germline, CDR1 is DFQATT and CDR2 SNEGSKA (reference sequence). This CDR3 contains 12 residues. CDR3 sequence reads: CSAIATNEKLFF.

This rearrangement joins TRBV6-1 to TRBJ2-2. CDR1 and CDR2 from the germline V gene are MNHNS and SASEGT. This CDR3 has 13 residues. The CDR3 is CASSEEDTWELFF.

This chain joins TRBV5-1 and TRBJ2-3; TCRdb designates TRBD1, a call that cannot be tested without DNA. The CDR3 consists of 15 residues. Germline CDR1 and CDR2: SGHRS and YFSETQ. Here the CDR3 reads CASSFDRGYTDTQYF.

Judged by frequency, this clonotype is medium-sized. V gene TRBV6-1 combines with J gene TRBJ2-7. Germline V gene sequence: CDR1 MNHNS, CDR2 SASEGT. The CDR3 is 13 residues long. The CDR3 here is CASSWTTSYEQYF.

This clonotype ranks as medium-sized in terms of frequency. The V gene is TRBV29-1, the J gene TRBJ1-1; checking the TCRdb D call of TRBD1 is not possible without DNA. The germline V gene encodes CDR1 SQVTM and CDR2 ANQGSEA. The CDR3 runs 11 residues. The CDR3 loop reads CSGTGGTEAFF.

Its frequency marks this clonotype as medium-sized. The chain carries TRBV7-6 and TRBJ2-3. From germline, CDR1 is SGHVS and CDR2 FNYEAQ. The CDR3 is made up of 18 amino acids. This CDR3 reads CASSPNQPTVGGTDTQYF. Full variable domain (outside the CDR3, taken from reference TRBV7-6 and TRBJ2-3): GAGVSQSPRYKVTKRGQDVALRCDPISGHVSLYWYRQALGQGPEFLTYFNYEAQQDKSGLPNDRFSAERPEGSISTLTIQRTEQRDSAMYRCASSPNQPTVGGTDTQYFGPGTRLTVL.

Its frequency marks this clonotype as medium-sized (0.01 to 0.1%). The V and J genes are TRBV19 and TRBJ1-2; the D call of TRBD1 rests on TCRdb alone, since no DNA is present to check it. Germline CDR1 reads LNHDA; CDR2 reads SQIVND (reference sequence). CDR3 length: 14 residues. The chain's CDR3 is CASSTQDRGRGYTF.

The V gene is TRBV6-2 or TRBV6-3, the J gene TRBJ2-7; TCRdb selects TRBD1, and the lack of DNA leaves this call unchecked. This CDR3 is 13 amino acids long. Per the germline V gene, CDR1 is MNHEY and CDR2 is SVGEGT. The CDR3 sequence is CASTQKGGSEQYF.

This rearrangement joins TRBV6-4 to TRBJ2-1; TCRdb's assignment of TRBD2 cannot be checked, as there is no DNA. From germline, CDR1 is MRHNA and CDR2 SNTAGT. This CDR3 comprises 12 residues. The CDR3: CASTFGRDEQFF.

This clonotype is called medium-sized based on its frequency. The chain employs TRBV12-3 or TRBV12-4 and TRBJ1-2. There are 12 residues in the CDR3. CDR3 sequence: CASSLSGDGYTF.

The chain is built from TRBV29-1 and TRBJ2-3. The CDR3 has 12 residues. CDR1 and CDR2 (germline): SQVTM, ANQGSEA. This CDR3 is CSVELLLDTQYF.